The entry below describes one T cell receptor (beta chain). Its matching antigen is unknown. With 1 base removed from V and 6 bases from J, the gap between germline ends came to 13 bases. Germline V gene data show CDR1 as SGHTA and CDR2 as FQGNSA. The CDR3 has 15 residues. This sample was taken from a study of T cells in Graves' hyperthyroidism and ophthalmopathy. Study-wide points: Most clonotypes that expanded in the thyroid above 0.001 also showed up in blood.

RNA transcripts served as the template for amplifying TCR beta CDR3 regions. Carried out on the TCR CDR3, a first-round RT-PCR used the HTBI primer set. TCRdb re-called the multiplex PCR reads with MiXCR, one entry per CDR3 protein. The sample shows 550,000 to 700,000 distinct CDR3 sequences, just over 45% of them seen only once. Sequenced material: peripheral blood or thyroid tissue (not recorded which). The genes are TRBV7-2 and TRBJ1-5; tentatively, D is TRBD1 (6 bases). The receptor's source is an adult woman with Graves' disease, either hyperthyroidism or ophthalmopathy (not recorded which). CDR3 residues: CASSLGAGVGQPQHF. The CDR3 region has the DNA TGTGCCAGCAGCTTAGGAGCAGGGGTAGGTCAGCCCCAGCATTTT. The variable domain in full, completed from reference TRBV7-2 and TRBJ1-5, reads GAGVSQSPSNKVTEKGKDVELRCDPISGHTALYWYRQSLGQGLEFLIYFQGNSAPDKSGLPSDRFSAERTGGSVSTLTIQRTQQEDSAVYLCASSLGAGVGQPQHFGDGTRLSIL.